This is a list of T cell receptor beta chains from one sample in a study of cytomegalovirus exposure and HLA in healthy donors. TCRdb keeps only in-frame clones here, not all; method: immunoSEQ multiplex PCR. The sample holds some 150,000 clones, 60% to 80% seen once. Sequenced material: PBMCs. These receptors came from a woman between 25 and 40 years old in good health and CMV-seronegative. Both conserved end residues are trimmed from each CDR3.

v_call	j_call	cdr3_length	cdr3_aa
TRBV29-1	TRBJ2-2	10	SVEGHRGELF
TRBV7-9	TRBJ2-1	15	ASSWGLAAEDDNEQF
TRBV2	TRBJ2-6	16	ASSEARRGQAGANVLT
TRBV28	TRBJ1-2	13	ASSPRQGVFYGCT
TRBV5-1	TRBJ2-2	13	ASSILAGDTGELF
TRBV6-5	TRBJ2-5	12	ASSYSRRQETQY
TRBV7-2	TRBJ1-2	12	ASSFILQGSGYT
TRBV11-2	TRBJ2-1	12	ASSLSGIQNEQF
TRBV6-1	TRBJ1-4	11	ASRQGQYEKLF
TRBV27	TRBJ1-6	13	ASSLSRVQNSPLH
TRBV2	TRBJ1-2	10	ASKGSGYGYT
TRBV18	TRBJ1-3	14	ASSPQMEGGGNTIY
TRBV19	TRBJ2-3	11	ASTKDNGGSTY
TRBV7-6	TRBJ2-5	14	ASSIRPRRDQETQY
TRBV6-6	TRBJ2-5	13	ASRRGQDSQETQY
TRBV5-1	TRBJ2-5	12	ASSPRGSGETQY
TRBV28	TRBJ1-1	11	AGKTGSNTEAF
TRBV28	TRBJ2-7	10	ASSLWSYEQY
TRBV4-1	TRBJ2-2	15	ASSQDGGRARAGELF